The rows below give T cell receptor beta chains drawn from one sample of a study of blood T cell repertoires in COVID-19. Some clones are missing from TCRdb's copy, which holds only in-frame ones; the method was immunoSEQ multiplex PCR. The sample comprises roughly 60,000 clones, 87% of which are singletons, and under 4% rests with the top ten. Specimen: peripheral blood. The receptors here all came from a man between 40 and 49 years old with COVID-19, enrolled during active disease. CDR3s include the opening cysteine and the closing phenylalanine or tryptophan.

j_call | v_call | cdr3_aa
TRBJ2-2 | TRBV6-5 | CASSYQTSGGSWELFF
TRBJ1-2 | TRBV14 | CASSAIGLYGYTF
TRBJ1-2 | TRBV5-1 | CASSLDGDYGNYGYTF
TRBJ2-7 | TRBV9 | CASSVGVGGSYEQYF
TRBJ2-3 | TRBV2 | CASRRQGLSTDTQYF
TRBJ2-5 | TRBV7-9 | CASSLGLAKETQYF
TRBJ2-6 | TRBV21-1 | CASHRETASSGANVLTF
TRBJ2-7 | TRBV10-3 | CAISPGLAYEQYF
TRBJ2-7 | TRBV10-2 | CASRAPGGYEQYF
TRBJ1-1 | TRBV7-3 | CASSLGAMNTEAFF
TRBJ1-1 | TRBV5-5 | CASSLAGIENTEAFF
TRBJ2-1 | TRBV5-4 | CTSSLELAGESYNEQFF
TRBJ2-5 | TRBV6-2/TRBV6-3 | CASSDPRETQYF
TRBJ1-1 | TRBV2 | CASSTGAGTEAFF
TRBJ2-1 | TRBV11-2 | CASSPPGVAGAYNEQFF
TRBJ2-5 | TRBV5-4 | CASSSDRGGQETQYF
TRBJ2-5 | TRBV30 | CAWSGTGMMETQYF
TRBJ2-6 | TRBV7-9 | CASSQATGTGANVLTF
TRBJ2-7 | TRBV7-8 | CASSPTGAQPYEQYF
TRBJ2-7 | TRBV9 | CASSLGDISYEQYF
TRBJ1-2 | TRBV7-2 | CASSLGGSLSYTF
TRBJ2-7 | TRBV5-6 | CASSPWWAGRSYEQYF
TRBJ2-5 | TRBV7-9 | CASSLMTVQETQYF
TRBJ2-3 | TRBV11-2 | CASSRAGPDTQYF
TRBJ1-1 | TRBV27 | CASSAGVGMNTEAFF
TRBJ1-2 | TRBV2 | CASSEQADYGYTF
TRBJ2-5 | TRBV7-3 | CASSQTTGVGETQYF